This T cell receptor beta chain derives from a study of T cell responses to AZD1222 COVID-19 vaccine (dated by TCRdb to the early 2020s). In the study overall: A total of under 250 trial participants underwent TCR sequencing, of whom around 210 had received two doses of AZD1222 and 26 had received two doses of the MenACWY control vaccine. Trial participants were enrolled by age into 18-55, 56-69 and 70-plus year subgroups, with about 150, 28 and 57 TCR-sequenced participants respectively.

Overall study outcomes, separate from this receptor: Reportedly, close to half of the unique spike-specific TCRs recognized epitopes lying outside the regions that are mutated in the B.1.351 and B.1.1.7 variants. The vaccine-associated CD4 TCRs covered the entire spike protein, and the dominant responses fell in regions 160-218 and 743-854. The 56-69-year group was small, and its depth increase did not reach significance, likely because of low power. Spike-specific TCR breadth and depth rose significantly after two AZD1222 doses compared with day 0 and with MenACWY recipients. Most participants were white British and females outnumbered males, and the authors suggested that clonal diversity may have been underestimated. Conclusions about previously exposed vaccinees are limited because only six or seven AZD1222 recipients were SARS-CoV-2 seropositive at baseline. Because no day 14 peak-response samples were available, repertoires were characterized only after the peak T cell response.

The CDR3 regions of human TCRbeta chains were analyzed by immunosequencing. On the study's bioinformatics: TCRs in the repertoires were matched against a reference library of SARS-CoV-2-specific TCRs that had been generated with the MIRA antigen-specificity platform. Breadth was defined as the fraction of unique TCRs that were SARS-CoV-2-associated, and depth was defined as the fraction of total T cells that were SARS-CoV-2-associated. Each spike-specific TCR was assigned to its reactive spike region and to a CD4 or CD8 class using the MIRA data. Log10-transformed breadth and depth values were compared by one-way ANOVA with Sidak's multiple comparisons tests. The table was pulled from immuneACCESS by TCRdb, which kept in-frame rearrangements only. Such tables lose some clones; where checked, under half of the loss comes from unresolved V genes, and the rest has no known cause. V and J calls and clone size follow that table, whereas D and trimming were derived from the DNA. This sample is represented by about 79,000 clones; just over 90% of them were singletons. The top ten hold under 7.5% of the sample.

As regards this clone: No antigen is known for it. Within one base of it there is no much larger clone, and no base qualities were kept.

The time point label on this specimen signifies: baseline before first vaccination. The intended sense of this specimen's treatment or condition label: meningococcal conjugate vaccine given as trial control. Vaccinee samples came from UK trials COV001 and COV002, including a single-blind randomized controlled phase 2/3 trial of AZD1222 (ChAdOx1 nCoV-19) in healthy adults. For TCRbeta chain sequencing, PBMC samples were collected from trial participants at day 0 and at day 28 after the second dose. Sequencing used peripheral blood, obtained on day 0 of MenACWY control vaccination. This sequence was found in an adult in good health.

The nucleotides read TGTGCCAGCACAGGCTCATCCCTCCAGGGCGAGCAGTACTTC. Translation gives CASTGSSLQGEQYF. The chain was built from TRBV7-8 and TRBJ2-7, and TRBD1 may be the D gene, going by 5 matching bases. CDR1 SGHVS and CDR2 FQNEAQ are derived from the germline V gene. The CDR3 runs 14 residues from the cysteine to the phenylalanine. The retained sequence is limited to the CDR3, 42 bases, with the frame set at the first base. The germline ends are 19 bases apart after V is trimmed by 7 bases and J by 6 bases.